These 22 T cell receptor beta chains were all obtained from the same sample, sequenced in a study of blood T cell repertoires in COVID-19. Repertoires were generated with immunoSEQ multiplex PCR, while TCRdb's copy carries only in-frame clones and drops some. The sample lists about 120,000 clones; over 75% were seen once. Sequenced sample: peripheral blood. The receptors come from a man aged 55 to 70 with acute or convalescent COVID-19.

The chain has TRBV6-5 and TRBJ1-1; possibly TRBD1 for D (6 bases). The V gene's germline CDR1 is MNHEY and CDR2 SVGAGI. The CDR3 loop spans 14 amino acids. Trimming removed 4 bases at V and 5 bases at J, with 14 bases between. This CDR3 reads CASSSGGGRTEAFF. The CDR3 region has the DNA TGTGCCAGCAGTTCCGGCGGGGGCCGGACTGAAGCTTTCTTT.

The rearrangement links TRBV10-3 to TRBJ1-1; 12 bases agree with TRBD1. CDR1 is ENHRY and CDR2 is SYGVKD in the germline V gene. Germline trimming cut 7 bases from V and 7 bases from J; bases unmatched to any gene: 4. CDR3 size: 13 residues. The CDR3: CAIKGQGAGEAFF. The CDR3 coding sequence is TGTGCCATCAAGGGACAGGGGGCTGGTGAAGCTTTCTTT.

This clone appeared once. This chain connects TRBV19 to TRBJ1-5, with D perhaps TRBD1 (5 bases). The CDR3 totals 16 residues. Per the germline V gene, CDR1 is LNHDA and CDR2 is SQIVND (reference sequence). V was pared by 4 bases and J by 2 bases, with 15 bases between. The chain's CDR3 is CASSNTGGRGNQPQHF. For the CDR3, the DNA is TGTGCCAGTAGTAACACAGGCGGACGGGGCAATCAGCCCCAGCATTTT. The whole variable domain, filled in from reference TRBV19 and TRBJ1-5, reads DGGITQSPKYLFRKEGQNVTLSCEQNLNHDAMYWYRQDPGQGLRLIYYSQIVNDFQKGDIAEGYSVSREKKESFPLTVTSAQKNPTAFYLCASSNTGGRGNQPQHFGDGTRLSIL.

This sequence joins TRBV5-6 and TRBJ2-1, with D possibly matching TRBD2 (6 bases). V dropped 4 bases and J dropped 10 bases, with 12 bases sitting between them. The CDR3 loop spans 12 amino acids. CDR1 is SGHDT, CDR2 YYEEEE, per germline. Here the CDR3 DNA reads TGTGCCAGCAGCGACCGGGACTGGGAGCAGTTCTTC. Protein: CASSDRDWEQFF.

This rearrangement joins TRBV6-6 to TRBJ2-7; perhaps TRBD2 as D (5 bases). The CDR3 extends over 11 amino acids. Trimming removed 11 bases at V and 5 bases at J, with 13 bases between. Germline-derived CDR1 and CDR2 are MNHNY and SVGAGI (reference sequence). CDR3 loop: CASTGSHEQYF. The CDR3 DNA reads TGTGCCTCCACGGGGTCCCACGAGCAGTACTTC.

This sequence joins TRBV7-2 and TRBJ2-5; 11 nucleotides align to TRBD1. The CDR3 runs to 15 residues. Germline V gene data show CDR1 as SGHTA and CDR2 as FQGNSA. The V gene end was trimmed by 5 bases and the J gene end by 5 bases; junction bases not matched to a gene: 7. CDR3 nucleotides: TGTGCCAGCAGCCTTTCAGGACAGGGGGCTGAGACCCAGTACTTC. This gives the protein CASSLSGQGAETQYF.

This chain connects TRBV25-1 to TRBJ1-2; unclear D gene. Germline V gene sequence: CDR1 MGHDK, CDR2 SYGVNS. The V end was cut by 8 bases, the J end by 7 bases, with 8 bases between. The CDR3 consists of 10 residues. The CDR3 nucleotides are TGTGCCAGCCGGTCGGTTGGCTACACCTTC. It translates to CASRSVGYTF.

The rearrangement joins TRBV7-9 to TRBJ2-5, with 7 bases lining up with TRBD1. The CDR3 loop spans 14 amino acids. The V gene end was trimmed by 1 base and the J gene end by 12 bases; junction bases not matched to a gene: 11. Germline loops: CDR1 SEHNR, CDR2 FQNEAQ (reference sequence). The CDR3 here is CASSLDRGDTSKYF. As DNA, the CDR3 is TGTGCCAGCAGCTTAGACAGGGGAGACACGTCGAAGTACTTC. Variable domain in full (rest from reference TRBV7-9 and TRBJ2-5): DTGVSQNPRHKITKRGQNVTFRCDPISEHNRLYWYRQTLGQGPEFLTYFQNEAQLEKSRLLSDRFSAERPKGSFSTLEIQRTEQGDSAMYLCASSLDRGDTSKYFGPGTRLLVL.

V gene TRBV4-3 combines with J gene TRBJ2-1; 9 bases align to TRBD2. The CDR3 length is 17 residues. With V trimmed by 0 bases and J by 4 bases, 7 bases remained unmatched. Germline CDR1 reads LGHNA; CDR2 reads YSLEER. This CDR3 is CASSQEGLAYPYNEQFF. The CDR3 DNA is TGCGCCAGCAGCCAAGAGGGACTAGCTTACCCTTACAATGAGCAGTTCTTC.

The V call is TRBV10-2, the J call TRBJ2-2; TRBD2 matches 11 bases. Germline CDR1 is WSHSY and CDR2 is SAAADI. The CDR3 sequence is 15 residues long. The CDR3 coding sequence is TGCGCAGGATTCATTGGGACTAGCGGCACCGGGGAGCTGTTTTTT. It yields the protein CAGFIGTSGTGELFF.

The chain joins TRBV3-1 (or the pseudogene TRBV3-2) to TRBJ2-7; 8 nucleotides align to TRBD2. The V and J ends lost 6 bases and 7 bases, in that order; junction bases with no gene match: 5. Germline V CDR1 and CDR2: LGHDT, YNNKEL (reference sequence). The CDR3 runs 12 residues. DNA of the CDR3: TGTGCCAGCAGACGGGAGGGAGGGGAGCAGTACTTC. Protein: CASRREGGEQYF.

The gene calls are TRBV27 and TRBJ1-1; no clear D. The V gene's germline CDR1 is MNHEY and CDR2 SMNVEV (reference sequence). Trimming took 8 bases from V and 1 from J, leaving 11 bases between them. The CDR3 is 13 amino acids. As DNA, the CDR3 is TGTGCCAGCTTCGTCGCCGGGAACACTGAAGCTTTCTTT. This translates into CASFVAGNTEAFF.

The chain employs TRBV9 and TRBJ2-7, with TRBD1 as a possible D gene (5 bases). Germline V gene data show CDR1 as SGDLS and CDR2 as YYNGEE. Trimming left V 1 base short and J 6 bases short, with 17 bases between. The CDR3 totals 15 residues. For the CDR3, the DNA is TGTGCCAGCAGCGTATCAGGGCAGGAAGGTACCGAGCAGTACTTC. It codes for CASSVSGQEGTEQYF.

The gene calls are TRBV19 and TRBJ2-5, with 9 nucleotides matching TRBD1. Germline V gene sequence: CDR1 LNHDA, CDR2 SQIVND (reference sequence). With V trimmed by 8 bases and J by 5 bases, 12 bases remained unmatched. The CDR3 has 15 amino acids. As DNA, the CDR3 is TGTGCCAGTGGAAGATCACAGGGGGCGCGGGAGACCCAGTACTTC. Amino acid sequence: CASGRSQGARETQYF.

J is TRBJ2-3 and V is TRBV5-4; the D is unclear. The germline V and J ends were trimmed by 0 bases and 2 bases, with 7 bases remaining between them. CDR3 length: 14 residues. CDR1 is SGHNT and CDR2 is YYREEE in the germline V gene (reference sequence). The CDR3 protein is CASSLEIATDTQYF. The DNA for the CDR3 is TGTGCCAGCAGCTTGGAAATAGCCACAGATACGCAGTATTTT.

The genes are TRBV5-1 and TRBJ1-5, with TRBD1 matching 8 bases. V was pared by 4 bases and J by 4 bases, with 4 bases of the junction left unmatched. The CDR3 consists of 14 residues. The germline V gene has CDR1 SGHRS and CDR2 YFSETQ. The CDR3 DNA reads as TGCGCCAGCAGCCCCGGACAGGGTAATCAGCCCCAGCATTTT. Amino acid sequence: CASSPGQGNQPQHF.

The chain has TRBV6-2 or TRBV6-3 and TRBJ2-4; TRBD2 aligns across 10 bases. V trimming: 5 bases; J trimming: 4 bases; junction bases outside the gene matches: 8. Germline V gene data show CDR1 as MNHEY and CDR2 as SVGEGT. The length of the CDR3 is 16 residues. For the CDR3, the DNA is TGTGCCAGCAGTAGCCCTAGCGGGAGCTCAAAAAACATTCAGTACTTC. This sequence encodes CASSSPSGSSKNIQYF.

The gene calls are TRBV7-9 and TRBJ2-7; possible D gene TRBD1, 6 bases. The CDR3 sequence is 14 residues long. The V end was cut by 4 bases, the J end by 5 bases, with 15 bases between. Germline CDR1 and CDR2: SEHNR and FQNEAQ (reference sequence). The CDR3 protein is CASSYYRETDEQYF. In DNA, the CDR3 is TGTGCCAGCAGCTATTACAGGGAGACGGACGAGCAGTACTTC.

The table lists this clone with a few counts. The chain joins TRBV4-3 to TRBJ2-2; TRBD2 agrees at 9 bases. Germline V gene lookup returns CDR1 LGHNA and CDR2 YSLEER. Trimming at V came to 0 bases and at J to 3 bases, leaving 8 bases not matched to a gene. The CDR3 spans 18 residues. CDR3 bases: TGCGCCAGCAGCCAAGAGAATGCGGGAGGGACGTACACCGGGGAGCTGTTTTTT. This translates into CASSQENAGGTYTGELFF.

The chain combines TRBV29-1 with TRBJ2-7; TRBD1 agrees at 8 bases. Per the germline V gene, CDR1 is SQVTM and CDR2 is ANQGSEA. CDR3 length: 12 amino acids. V shed 7 bases, J shed 3 bases, and the junction held 5 bases outside the gene matches. The CDR3 coding sequence is TGCAGCGCCGGGACAGGAGTCTACGAGCAGTACTTC. It yields the protein CSAGTGVYEQYF.

The genes are TRBV11-2 and TRBJ2-2; D call uncertain. The germline V and J ends were trimmed by 1 base and 9 bases, with 9 bases remaining between them. The CDR3 consists of 13 residues. Germline values: CDR1 SGHAT, CDR2 FQNNGV. The CDR3 nucleotides read TGTGCCAGCAGCTTAGGAGCCGAAAGGGAGCTGTTTTTT. This gives the protein CASSLGAERELFF.

The chain recombines TRBV2 with TRBJ1-3; tentatively, D is TRBD1 (5 bases). Deletions cut 5 bases from V and 0 bases from J, with 11 bases between. CDR3 length: 15 residues. CDR1 and CDR2 from the germline V gene are SNHLY and FYNNEI. In nucleotides, the CDR3 is TGTGCCAGCAGTCAGGCGGGACCCTCTGGAAACACCATATATTTT. Translated: CASSQAGPSGNTIYF.